One sample yielded the 30 T cell receptor beta chains listed below, sequenced in a study of tissue T cells after allogeneic stem cell transplantation. Method: immunoSEQ multiplex PCR; TCRdb's copy keeps in-frame clones and lacks some. The table records some 47,000 clones, 73% of them present only once. Sequenced: sorted cells pooled from one or two spleens. These TCRs come from a pool of C57BL/6 mice in good health.

On this clone itself: The germline and genes are mouse ones. The read finishes 1 residue shy of the CDR3 end, and the germline J gene is used to complete it. The identical CDR3 is also encoded by other nucleotide sequences in the sample. The chain uses TRBV1 and TRBJ2-7; 7 bases fit TRBD2. Germline CDR1 is NSQYPW and CDR2 is LRSPGD (reference sequence). The CDR3 contains 13 residues. Unmatched junction bases numbered 2, after V lost 3 bases and J lost 3 bases. The CDR3 loop is CTCSAAGGYEQYF. The sequenced part of the CDR3 DNA is TGCACCTGCAGTGCGGCTGGGGGCTATGAACAGTAC.

This clone showed up just once. Germline and genes here are mouse. The read terminates 1 residue ahead of where the CDR3 ends, so the germline J gene completes it. J is TRBJ1-1 and V is TRBV15; unclear D gene. V shed 6 bases and J shed 0 bases, with 8 bases lying between them. CDR1 is SGHND and CDR2 is FRSKSL in the germline V gene. The CDR3 runs to 13 residues. The sequenced CDR3 bases are TGTGCCAGCAGCCCACAATCAAACACAGAAGTCTTC. It translates to CASSPQSNTEVF. Given in full, the CDR3 is CASSPQSNTEVFF.

This clone is a singleton in its sample. Genes and germline are mouse. The CDR3 extends 1 residue past the end of the read, so its final part is completed from the germline J gene. This chain joins TRBV2 and TRBJ2-1; TRBD2 is a possible D gene (5 bases). Germline V gene lookup returns CDR1 LGHNA and CDR2 YSYQKL. The CDR3 is 17 amino acids. V shed 4 bases and J shed 0 bases, with 16 bases lying between them. CDR3 region: CASSPPLGSYNYAEQFF. CDR3 DNA (partial): TGTGCCAGCAGCCCTCCGCTGGGAAGTTATAACTATGCTGAGCAGTTC.

Details on this clone: All gene names here are mouse names. The read ends 1 residue shy of where the CDR3 ends; the end is completed using the germline J gene. The rearrangement uses TRBV13-3 and TRBJ1-1; 9 bases align to TRBD1. The CDR3 extends over 15 amino acids. V was clipped by 0 bases and J by 1 base; unmatched bases: 1. Germline V CDR1 and CDR2: NNHDY, SYVADS. The sequenced part of the CDR3 DNA is TGTGCCAGCAGTGATGGGGGACAGGGGAACACAGAAGTCTTC. It is translated as CASSDGGQGNTEVF. The entire CDR3 reads CASSDGGQGNTEVFF.

This clone was recorded a few times. Germline and genes: mouse. The read halts 1 residue ahead of the CDR3 end, with the missing end drawn from the germline J gene. This rearrangement joins TRBV12-2 to TRBJ1-2; tentative D call: TRBD1 (6 bases). Germline-derived CDR1 and CDR2 are SGHLS and HYDKME. Trimming took off 0 bases at V and 0 bases at J, with 7 bases between the two ends. This CDR3 spans 14 amino acids. The CDR3 loop reads CASSLGTSNSDYTF. The CDR3 bases that were read are TGTGCCAGCTCTCTCGGGACATCAAACTCCGACTACACC.

Points on this clone: Genes and germline come from the mouse. The read ends 1 residue before the CDR3 terminus; that terminus is restored from the germline J gene. The chain is built from TRBV13-2 and TRBJ2-7; D might be TRBD1 (5 bases). The germline V gene encodes CDR1 NNHNN and CDR2 SYGAGS (reference sequence). The CDR3 extends over 11 amino acids. Trimming took 5 bases from V and 6 from J, leaving 9 bases between them. The part of the CDR3 DNA that was read is TGTGCCAGCGGACCAGGGCGTGAACAGTAC. Translating it yields CASGPGREQY. The entire CDR3 protein is CASGPGREQYF.

Concerning this clone: Mouse gene names and germline throughout. The read terminates 1 residue ahead of where the CDR3 ends, so the germline J gene completes it. V gene TRBV13-2 combines with J gene TRBJ2-2; the D gene is possibly TRBD1 (6 bases). CDR3 length: 17 residues. Germline CDR1 is NNHNN and CDR2 is SYGAGS (reference sequence). Trimming took off 0 bases at V and 0 bases at J, with 12 bases between the two ends. Partial CDR3 DNA: TGTGCCAGCGGTGATGGCCCCGGGACAACAAACACCGGGCAGCTCTAC. The encoded protein is CASGDGPGTTNTGQLY. Given in full, the CDR3 is CASGDGPGTTNTGQLYF.

As for this clone: Here the gene names and germline are mouse. The CDR3 extends 1 residue past the end of the read, so its final part is completed from the germline J gene. The chain uses TRBV1 and TRBJ2-7; 8 nucleotides match TRBD2. This CDR3 contains 14 residues. The J segment lost 5 bases and the V segment lost 0 bases, leaving 3 bases of the junction unmatched. Germline CDR1 is NSQYPW and CDR2 is LRSPGD (reference sequence). This chain's CDR3 is CTCSAEGWGDEQYF. The DNA read from the CDR3 is TGCACCTGCAGTGCAGAAGGCTGGGGGGATGAACAGTAC.

Worth noting for this clone: These gene names are mouse names. The CDR3 end is not reached by the read, which stops 1 residue before it; the germline J gene fills it in. The chain recombines TRBV29 with TRBJ1-6, with TRBD1 as a possible D gene (6 bases). TRBJ1-6 is designated an ORF whose function remains uncertain. The CDR3 loop spans 14 amino acids. Trimming removed 2 bases from V and 8 bases from J, with 10 bases in between. Germline V CDR1 and CDR2: MSHET, SYDVDS. The CDR3 spells CASSLGGRDSPLYF. The part of the CDR3 DNA that was read is TGTGCTAGCAGTTTAGGGGGCCGGGATTCGCCCCTCTAC.

As for this clone: Here the gene names and germline are mouse. The missing CDR3 end, 1 residue past where the read stops, is filled in from the germline J gene. V is TRBV19 and J is TRBJ1-6, with unresolved D. TRBJ1-6 is an ORF, with its function uncertain. The length of the CDR3 is 13 residues. Germline V CDR1 and CDR2: FNHDT, SITEND (reference sequence). The V end lost 2 bases, the J end lost 7 bases, and 7 bases lay between the germline ends. CDR3 DNA, as far as it was read: TGTGCCAGCAGTATTGGCAGAAATTCGCCCCTCTAC. It is translated as CASSIGRNSPLY. The whole CDR3 sequence is CASSIGRNSPLYF.

Concerning this clone: Mouse gene names and germline throughout. Read data end 1 residue before the CDR3 end; the end is taken from the germline J gene. This chain joins TRBV5 and TRBJ2-1; D gene ambiguous. Per the germline V gene, CDR1 is LGHNA and CDR2 is YNLKQL (reference sequence). The CDR3 sequence is 12 residues long. V was pared by 4 bases and J by 3 bases, with 4 bases between. CDR3 DNA (partial): TGTGCCAGCAGCCCTTCCTATGCTGAGCAGTTC. Its translation is CASSPSYAEQF. The whole CDR3 protein reads CASSPSYAEQFF.

With respect to this clone: Germline and genes here are mouse. Sequencing ends 1 residue short of the CDR3 end; the germline J gene provides the rest. The V and J genes are TRBV14 and TRBJ1-4; perhaps TRBD1 as D (6 bases). The ends were cut back, 0 bases at V and 0 bases at J, with 9 bases in the middle. CDR1 SGHDT and CDR2 FRDEAV come from the germline V gene. This CDR3 is 16 amino acids long. The CDR3 spells CASSFLQGLSNERLFF. The part of the CDR3 DNA that was read is TGTGCCAGCAGTTTCTTACAGGGCCTTTCCAACGAAAGATTATTT.

As to this clone: Genes and germline come from the mouse. The missing CDR3 end, 1 residue past where the read stops, is filled in from the germline J gene. The V gene is TRBV19, the J gene TRBJ1-4, with TRBD1 matching 11 bases. The CDR3 runs 15 residues. V lost 2 bases, J lost 6 bases, and 3 bases stayed unmatched. Germline lookup yields CDR1 FNHDT and CDR2 SITEND (reference sequence). CDR3 residues: CASSIPGQGDERLFF. The DNA read from the CDR3 is TGTGCCAGCAGTATCCCGGGACAGGGGGACGAAAGATTATTT.

This clone has only a few counts. Gene names and germline match the mouse. Sequencing ends 1 residue short of the CDR3 end; the germline J gene provides the rest. The chain combines TRBV16 with TRBJ2-7; 8 positions agree with TRBD2. The V gene end was trimmed by 0 bases and the J gene end by 4 bases; junction bases not matched to a gene: 2. Germline-derived CDR1 and CDR2 are SGHSA and FRNQAP. This CDR3 spans 14 amino acids. CDR3 bases read: TGTGCAAGCAGCTTAGATCCTGGGGGGTATGAACAGTAC. The encoded protein is CASSLDPGGYEQY. The CDR3 in full is CASSLDPGGYEQYF.

Comments on this clone: All gene names here are mouse names. The read halts 1 residue ahead of the CDR3 end, with the missing end drawn from the germline J gene. The chain employs TRBV4 and TRBJ2-5, with D possibly being TRBD2 (7 bases). The germline V gene encodes CDR1 LGHDT and CDR2 YNNKQL (reference sequence). The CDR3 covers 15 residues. Trimming pared 4 bases from V and 3 bases from J, leaving 14 bases between. CDR3 bases read: TGTGCCAGCAGCTCCCTTCTGGGGGCACAAGACACCCAGTAC. It translates to CASSSLLGAQDTQY. Given in full, the CDR3 is CASSSLLGAQDTQYF.

With regard to this clone: All gene names here are mouse names. The CDR3 extends 1 residue past the end of the read, so its final part is completed from the germline J gene. This chain links TRBV13-2 with TRBJ1-1; D is uncertain. Trimming cost V 6 bases and J 0 bases, with 9 bases left between them. CDR3 length equals 13 residues. The germline CDR1 and CDR2 sequences are NNHNN and SYGAGS (reference sequence). The CDR3 bases that were read are TGTGCCAGCGCTCGAAATGCAAACACAGAAGTCTTC. This gives the protein CASARNANTEVF. The whole CDR3 protein reads CASARNANTEVFF.

As for this clone: Gene labels here are mouse ones. Incomplete CDR3 DNA: TGTGCCAGCAGCCATCGGGACAAATATGAACAGTAC. Amino acids: CASSHRDKYEQY. The CDR3 in full is CASSHRDKYEQYF. This rearrangement joins TRBV2 to TRBJ2-7; TRBD1 might be the D (6 bases). The sequence runs out 1 residue before the end of the CDR3; the remainder is reconstructed from the germline J gene. The germline V and J ends were trimmed by 3 bases and 4 bases, with 10 bases remaining between them. Germline-derived CDR1 and CDR2 are LGHNA and YSYQKL. The CDR3 runs to 13 residues.

A remark on this clone: Each gene name is a mouse one. Sequencing ends 1 residue short of the CDR3 end; the germline J gene provides the rest. The chain carries TRBV4 and TRBJ2-4, with D uncertain. V was pared by 5 bases and J by 0 bases, with 9 bases between. The CDR3 is 14 amino acids. Germline V CDR1 and CDR2: LGHDT, YNNKQL (reference sequence). CDR3 in amino acids: CASSRARSQNTLYF. CDR3 DNA (partial): TGTGCCAGCAGCAGGGCGAGAAGTCAAAACACCTTGTAC.

As regards this clone: Each gene name is a mouse one. The read finishes 1 residue shy of the CDR3 end, and the germline J gene is used to complete it. This chain joins TRBV31 and TRBJ1-2; D uncertain. From germline, CDR1 is GKSSPN and CDR2 SITVG. The CDR3 length is 13 residues. Trimming removed 0 bases at V and 0 bases at J, with 5 bases between. The CDR3 protein is CAWSLEANSDYTF. Partial CDR3 DNA: TGTGCCTGGAGTCTAGAAGCAAACTCCGACTACACC.

Details on this clone: Gene names are the mouse ones. The sequenced fragment ends 1 residue before the CDR3 boundary, so the rest is inferred from the germline J gene. V and J are TRBV2 and TRBJ2-5; D is uncertain. Germline V gene lookup returns CDR1 LGHNA and CDR2 YSYQKL. The CDR3 runs to 14 residues. V was cut by 4 bases and J by 0 bases, with 8 bases left in between. The DNA read from the CDR3 is TGTGCCAGCAGCCTCACAGTGAACCAAGACACCCAGTAC. Translated, it gives CASSLTVNQDTQY. The entire CDR3 protein reads CASSLTVNQDTQYF.

Turning to this clone: Gene and germline names: mouse. The CDR3 bases that were read are TGTGCCTGGAGTCGGACTGGGGGGGCACGCACCGGGCAGCTCTAC. Residues: CAWSRTGGARTGQLY. The entire CDR3 protein is CAWSRTGGARTGQLYF. V gene TRBV31 combines with J gene TRBJ2-2; 13 positions match TRBD2. The read gets to within 1 residue of the CDR3 end, and the germline J gene fills in the rest. CDR1 and CDR2 from the germline V gene are GKSSPN and SITVG. V lost 1 base, J lost 4 bases, and 3 bases stayed unmatched. The CDR3 sequence is 16 residues long.

The sample holds one count of this clone. The genes are named according to mouse. The read falls 1 residue short of the CDR3 end, and the missing part is taken from the germline J gene. The J gene is TRBJ1-4, the V gene TRBV12-2; no firm D call. V gave up 1 base and J gave up 7 bases, with 3 bases separating them. Looked up from germline, CDR1 is SGHLS and CDR2 is HYDKME. This CDR3 has 11 residues. CDR3: CASSLSERLFF. CDR3 DNA, as far as it was read: TGTGCCAGCTCTCTATCCGAAAGATTATTT.

For this clone: Gene names follow the mouse nomenclature. The read halts 1 residue ahead of the CDR3 end, with the missing end drawn from the germline J gene. V and J are TRBV4 and TRBJ2-3; TRBD2 matches at 10 bases. Germline lookup yields CDR1 LGHDT and CDR2 YNNKQL (reference sequence). V dropped 4 bases and J dropped 0; count of bases not matched to a gene: 4. CDR3 length: 16 amino acids. The CDR3 DNA, read in part, is TGTGCCAGCAGCTGGGGACTGGGGACTAGTGCAGAAACGCTGTAT. Encoded protein: CASSWGLGTSAETLY. In full, the CDR3 is CASSWGLGTSAETLYF.

Notes on this clone: Mouse gene names apply. With the read ending 1 residue before the CDR3 end, the germline J gene is used to fill in that end. V is TRBV19 and J is TRBJ2-5; a weak D match, TRBD2 (6 bases). The CDR3 contains 13 residues. V was clipped by 5 bases and J by 3 bases, with 10 bases between them. The V gene's germline CDR1 is FNHDT and CDR2 SITEND (reference sequence). CDR3 sequence reads: CASSPDWQDTQYF. The DNA read from the CDR3 is TGTGCCAGCAGCCCCGACTGGCAAGACACCCAGTAC. Full variable domain (outside the CDR3, taken from reference TRBV19 and TRBJ2-5): GGIITQTPKFLIGQEGQKLTLKCQQNFNHDTMYWYRQDSGKGLRLIYYSITENDLQKGDLSEGYDASREKKSSFSLTVTSAQKNEMAVFLCASSPDWQDTQYFGPGTRLLVL.

Comment on this clone: Each gene name is a mouse one. The read is 1 residue too short to cover the CDR3 end, so that end is filled in from the germline J gene. The genes are TRBV1 and TRBJ2-1; TRBD1 aligns across 9 bases. Germline V gives CDR1 NSQYPW, CDR2 LRSPGD (reference sequence). The CDR3 consists of 15 residues. The V segment lost 3 bases and the J segment 6 bases; nucleotides outside the gene matches: 6. The DNA read from the CDR3 is TGCACCTGCAGTGCCGGGACAGGGCGTTTTGCTGAGCAGTTC. Protein: CTCSAGTGRFAEQF. The entire CDR3 protein reads CTCSAGTGRFAEQFF.

This clone has just one count. Gene names refer to mouse genes. Incomplete CDR3 DNA: TGTGCCAGCAGCTCCGGGGGGTCTAACCAAGACACCCAGTAC. Translation: CASSSGGSNQDTQY. The CDR3 as a whole reads CASSSGGSNQDTQYF. The chain is built from TRBV4 and TRBJ2-5; D is perhaps TRBD2 (6 bases). The CDR3 end lies 1 residue beyond the end of the read and is filled in from the germline J gene. Germline V lookup: CDR1 LGHDT, CDR2 YNNKQL (reference sequence). V lost 4 bases and J 0 bases, leaving 11 bases between the germline ends. This CDR3 comprises 15 residues.

As to this clone: Mouse germline and gene names are used. The part of the CDR3 DNA that was read is TGCACCTGCAGTGCAGATTTGGGAGCGGGCACAGAAGTCTTC. Translating gives CTCSADLGAGTEVF. The CDR3 as a whole reads CTCSADLGAGTEVFF. The chain joins TRBV1 to TRBJ1-1; D is undetermined. The CDR3 end falls 1 residue outside the read, so it is completed with the germline J gene. This CDR3 is 15 amino acids long. V lost 0 bases, J lost 4 bases, and 12 bases lay in between. CDR1 and CDR2 from the germline V gene are NSQYPW and LRSPGD (reference sequence). Full variable domain (outside the CDR3, taken from reference TRBV1 and TRBJ1-1): VTLLEQNPRWRLVPRGQAVNLRCILKNSQYPWMSWYQQDLQKQLQWLFTLRSPGDKEVKSLPGADYLATRVTDTELRLQVANMSQGRTLYCTCSADLGAGTEVFFGKGTRLTVV.

Turning to this clone: The genes and germline here are from mouse. The part of the CDR3 DNA that was read is TGTGCCAGCTCTCTCGGTGGGTTCCAAGACACCCAGTAC. Translating gives CASSLGGFQDTQY. In full, the CDR3 reads CASSLGGFQDTQYF. The chain joins TRBV12-1 to TRBJ2-5; no reliable D call. The CDR3 end is not reached by the read, which stops 1 residue before it; the germline J gene fills it in. CDR3 length equals 14 residues. The V end lost 0 bases, the J end lost 2 bases, and 8 bases lay between the germline ends. Germline V lookup: CDR1 SGHSN, CDR2 HYEKVE.

Details on this clone: All gene names here are mouse names. Coverage ceases 1 residue before the CDR3 finishes, and the germline J gene fills in the end. The rearrangement joins TRBV3 to TRBJ1-4; 8 positions match TRBD1. The CDR3 has 14 residues. The V segment lost 3 bases and the J segment 5 bases; nucleotides outside the gene matches: 2. Germline assignment: CDR1 SNHLY and CDR2 FYNGKV (reference sequence). The CDR3 protein is CASSFRDRNERLFF. Partial CDR3 DNA: TGTGCCAGCAGCTTCCGGGACAGGAACGAAAGATTATTT.

Comments on this clone: Mouse gene names apply. Read coverage stops 1 residue before the CDR3 terminus; the germline J gene supplies the remainder. This chain links TRBV3 with TRBJ1-3, with D perhaps matching TRBD1 (5 bases). The V gene's germline CDR1 is SNHLY and CDR2 FYNGKV (reference sequence). V gave up 3 bases and J gave up 2 bases, with 8 bases separating them. This CDR3 has 14 residues. The CDR3 DNA, read in part, is TGTGCCAGCAGCTTTCCGACAGCTGGAAATACGCTCTAT. Translated, it gives CASSFPTAGNTLY. The full CDR3 sequence reads CASSFPTAGNTLYF.